This is a list of T cell receptor beta chains from one sample in a study of T cell clones after liver transplantation. The table came from immunoSEQ multiplex PCR; TCRdb's copy has only in-frame clones and leaves some out. This sample has approximately 71,000 clones; nearly 95% occur once, and the top ten carry over 0.9%. The source material was CD4+ T cells from blood, sampled about 26 months after liver transplant. All receptors come from a human patient who received a liver transplant. Some T cells may have come from the graft donor. The CDR3 runs from the conserved cysteine through the conserved F or W. Each record gives: V gene, J gene, CDR3 protein.

V gene: TRBV5-1; J gene: TRBJ2-5; CDR3 protein: CASSLGQQETQYF
V gene: TRBV5-8; J gene: TRBJ1-5; CDR3 protein: CASSRGSYNQPQHF
V gene: TRBV28; J gene: TRBJ2-1; CDR3 protein: CASSETVSSYNEQFF
V gene: TRBV5-1; J gene: TRBJ2-1; CDR3 protein: CASSRPGRDEQFF
V gene: TRBV6-5; J gene: TRBJ2-7; CDR3 protein: CASSFAQDYSYEQYF
V gene: TRBV19; J gene: TRBJ1-1; CDR3 protein: CASSIQGASNTEAFF
V gene: TRBV2; J gene: TRBJ2-7; CDR3 protein: CASREDRVAGLGYEQYF
V gene: TRBV12-2; J gene: TRBJ2-1; CDR3 protein: CASRLAETSGLQRTYNEQFF
V gene: TRBV28; J gene: TRBJ2-7; CDR3 protein: CASSLSGFGYEQYF
V gene: TRBV7-3; J gene: TRBJ2-3; CDR3 protein: CASSPEGRGVDTQYF
V gene: TRBV6-1; J gene: TRBJ2-1; CDR3 protein: CASSPRGFSNEQFF
V gene: TRBV29-1; J gene: TRBJ1-1; CDR3 protein: CSVRVNTEAFF
V gene: TRBV7-6; J gene: TRBJ2-7; CDR3 protein: CASSLAGSSYEQYF
V gene: TRBV6-6; J gene: TRBJ2-5; CDR3 protein: CASSPGSSGRLETQYF
V gene: TRBV5-1; J gene: TRBJ2-5; CDR3 protein: CASKEREDRLRETQYF
V gene: TRBV18; J gene: TRBJ2-3; CDR3 protein: CASSPPGADTQYF
V gene: TRBV6-4; J gene: TRBJ2-7; CDR3 protein: CASSLGHLYEQYF
V gene: TRBV5-1; J gene: TRBJ2-5; CDR3 protein: CASSLGRVQETQYF
V gene: TRBV18; J gene: TRBJ2-5; CDR3 protein: CASSPFAGANGETQYF
V gene: TRBV19; J gene: TRBJ1-5; CDR3 protein: CASSEEGLSNQPQHF
V gene: TRBV10-3; J gene: TRBJ2-2; CDR3 protein: CAISESRAGGTGELFF
V gene: TRBV7-3; J gene: TRBJ2-5; CDR3 protein: CASSPGPQETQYF